This T cell receptor beta chain was identified in a study of T cell responses to AZD1222 COVID-19 vaccine. Study-level points and caveats: Spike-specific TCR breadth and depth rose after two AZD1222 doses. Repertoire sampling occurred only after the peak T cell response. Spike-wide vaccine-associated CD4 TCRs dominated at 160-218 and 743-854.

The protocol was immunoSEQ multiplex PCR, while the TCRdb copy is restricted to in-frame clones and leaves out a portion. The sample consists of roughly 170,000 clones, roughly 94% of them appearing once. Concerning this clone: Its antigen is currently unknown.

V was pared by 0 bases and J by 2 bases, with 7 bases between. Germline V CDR1 and CDR2: SGHDN, FVKESK. This CDR3 is built from 14 residues. The sequence was obtained from an adult who received the AZD1222 COVID-19 vaccine. The V call is TRBV14, the J call TRBJ1-2, with D hard to call. The specimen was peripheral blood, collected 28 days after the second AZD1222 dose. The CDR3 here is CASSQDFGNYGYTF. In DNA, the CDR3 is TGTGCCAGCAGCCAAGATTTTGGAAACTATGGCTACACCTTC.